The following is a TCR beta chain sequence with its context. The source of the sample is a study of technical replicates of blood from several donors. TCRdb's table, derived via immunoSEQ multiplex PCR, lists solely in-frame clones and lacks some. This sample has 90,000 to 100,000 clones, with 90% to 97% found just once. Germline V gene data show CDR1 as LNHDA and CDR2 as SQIVND (reference sequence). The V segment lost 4 bases and the J segment 3 bases; nucleotides outside the gene matches: 1. The CDR3 totals 14 residues. Sequencing input: T cells isolated from PBMCs. The sequence derives from a human donor in good health. The rearrangement joins TRBV19 to TRBJ2-1; 9 bases map to TRBD2. CDR3 in amino acids: CASSRLAVYNEQFF. CDR3 in DNA: TGTGCCAGTAGTAGACTAGCGGTCTACAATGAGCAGTTCTTC.